Following are 24 T cell receptor delta chains from one sample sequenced in a study of γδ T cells in repeated Plasmodium falciparum infection. Bulk repertoires came from Vgamma9/Vdelta2+ or Vdelta2-negative gammadelta T cells flow-sorted from PBMC. TCRdb redid clone calling on the multiplex PCR reads using CATT. The sample shows 45,000 to 70,000 delta-chain clones, approximately 1.5% of them seen only once. Sequencing used gamma-delta T cells from blood. The receptors derive from a pool of human donors (malaria-infected and uninfected, not separated).

This clone was found a few times. This is likely an artifact of a read error, given a far larger clone one base away. Other DNA sequences in this sample translate to the same CDR3. The V gene was identified as TRDV3, while no J gene was called; the tabulated D call, TRDD3, remains unverified against the DNA. CDR1 is TVYSNPD and CDR2 is GDNSRS in the germline V gene (reference sequence). The CDR3 is made up of 21 amino acids. The CDR3 is CAFKGGVPFHWGIKGTDKLIF. The CDR3 DNA reads TGTGCCTTTAAAGGTGGGGTTCCTTTCCACTGGGGGATAAAGGGAACCGATAAACTCATCTTC.

This clone occurred many times. A far larger clone is a single base away, which makes a read error likely. The same CDR3 can be traced to other DNA sequences in this sample. This chain links TRDV3 with TRDJ1; TRDD3 is a possible D gene (5 bases). There are 17 residues in the CDR3. The V gene's germline CDR1 is TVYSNPD and CDR2 GDNSRS (reference sequence). DNA of the CDR3: TGTGCTTTTCGCTCCTGTACTGGCCACCCGTACACCGATAAACTCATCTTT. Translated, it gives CAFRSCTGHPYTDKLIF.

As for this clone: A far larger clone lies a single base away; this is likely a read error. This same CDR3 is encoded by further DNA sequences in the sample. This chain connects TRDV1 to TRDJ1; D is unresolved. The CDR3 is 21 residues long. Germline CDR1 reads TSWWSYY; CDR2 reads QGS. With 4 bases removed from V and 1 base from J, the gap between germline ends came to 31 bases. The CDR3 is CALGAPFLTGSERRCTDKLIF. The DNA of the CDR3 is TGTGCTCTTGGGGCCCCCTTTCTGACCGGGTCTGAGAGACGTTGCACCGATAAACTCATCTTT.

With regard to this clone: A far larger clone is one nucleotide away, so this likely arose from a read error. Other nucleotide sequences from this sample produce the same CDR3. The chain employs TRDV1 and TRDJ1, with 8 bases lining up with TRDD3. Per germline, CDR1 TSWWSYY and CDR2 QGS. J was trimmed by 0 bases and V by 4 bases; bases with no gene match: 22. The CDR3 consists of 21 residues. The CDR3 DNA follows: TGTGCTCTTGGGGCGTACCTCCCGTCTTACGACCTCTGGGGGAACACCGATAAACTCATCTTT. It translates to CALGAYLPSYDLWGNTDKLIF.

This clone was seen only a few times. Only one base separates this from a far larger clonotype, so it likely reflects a read error. The sample carries other DNA sequences with the same CDR3. This chain joins TRDV1 and TRDJ1; TRDD3 might be the D (6 bases). TCRdb supplies no J gene; here it was assigned by aligning the nucleotide sequence to germline. Germline V gene sequence: CDR1 TSWWSYY, CDR2 QGS. This CDR3 is 20 amino acids long. CDR3 bases: TGCGCTCTTGGGGGCAAACGAGTCCCCCCCGGGGTGATGTACACCGATAAACTCATCTTT. Its protein is CALGGKRVPPGVMYTDKLIF.

This clone showed up many times. A far larger clone differs by one base, so this is likely a read error. Other DNA variants within this sample encode the same CDR3. V usage is TRDV1 and J usage is TRDJ1; D gene uncertain. This CDR3 spans 13 amino acids. The germline V and J ends were trimmed by 3 bases and 5 bases, with 10 bases remaining between them. The germline CDR1 and CDR2 sequences are TSWWSYY and QGS. The CDR3 region is CALGELFVDKLIF. The CDR3 DNA reads as TGTGCTCTTGGGGAGCTATTCGTGGATAAACTCATCTTT.

Turning to this clone: TCRdb shows a much larger clone's protein in place of this DNA's translation, and the two differ at residue 18, likely through a read error; the protein shown is translated from the DNA. V gene TRDV1 combines with J gene TRDJ1; TRDD3 agrees at 11 bases. The J gene was not available in TCRdb and was assigned here by matching the DNA to germline segments. Germline CDR1 and CDR2: TSWWSYY and QGS. CDR3 length: 23 amino acids. V was pared by 1 base and J by 5 bases, with 27 bases of the junction left unmatched. Here the CDR3 reads CALGEPGFLSNLLGDIKADKLIF. CDR3 nucleotide sequence: TGTGCTCTTGGGGAACCTGGCTTCCTTTCAAACCTACTGGGGGATATAAAAGCGGATAAACTCATCTTT.

This clone was seen at least ten times. TCRdb assigns this DNA the protein of a much larger clone, which departs from its translation at residue 10; this likely reflects a read error, and the protein shown comes from translating the DNA. The chain has TRDV2 and TRDJ2; a weak D match, TRDD3 (6 bases). Per germline, CDR1 GEAIGNYY and CDR2 EKD. This CDR3 is built from 14 residues. The CDR3 here is CACDTITGTTQLFF. CDR3 coding DNA: TGTGCCTGTGACACCATTACTGGGACAACACAACTCTTCTTT.

As regards this clone: TCRdb's protein for this DNA is that of a much larger clone and differs from the translation at residue 22, likely a read error; the protein shown is the DNA translation. The CDR3 DNA follows: TGTGCTCTTGGGGAGCTGTTTCCATCCACACTTATAATTGGGGGATCTGGATCCGATAAACTCACCTTT. Amino acid sequence: CALGELFPSTLIIGGSGSDKLTF. The V and J genes are TRDV1 and TRDJ1; 8 nucleotides match TRDD3. This CDR3 comprises 23 residues. Germline loops: CDR1 TSWWSYY, CDR2 QGS.

This clone was seen a few times. TCRdb attributes to this sequence the protein of a much larger clone, which differs from the DNA translation at residue 14; a read error is likely, and the protein displayed is translated from the DNA. The chain joins TRDV1 to TRDJ1; 11 bases fit TRDD3. TCRdb lists no J gene, so it was determined here by aligning the DNA to germline. The CDR3 sequence is 22 residues long. J lost 8 bases, V lost 1 base, and 27 bases had no gene match. The germline gives CDR1 TSWWSYY, CDR2 QGS. Here the CDR3 reads CALGERGTGGYGSDGCPMKLIF. The CDR3 nucleotides are TGTGCTCTTGGGGAACGTGGTACTGGGGGATATGGGTCGGATGGTTGTCCGATGAAACTCATCTTT.

This clone was counted between two and nine times. This is likely an artifact of a read error, given a far larger clone one base away. This sample includes further DNA sequences coding for the same CDR3. The rearrangement uses TRDV1 and TRDJ1; 7 bases map to TRDD3. The J gene was not available in TCRdb and was assigned here by matching the DNA to germline segments. Looked up from germline, CDR1 is TSWWSYY and CDR2 is QGS. This CDR3 region has 23 residues. The ends lost 0 bases at V and 0 bases at J; junction bases unmatched: 25. The CDR3 protein is CALGELFSKDRMGDPPYTDKLIF. Here the CDR3 DNA reads TGTGCTCTTGGGGAACTATTTTCTAAGGATCGGATGGGGGACCCGCCTTACACCGATAAACTCATCTTT.

This clone was seen ten or more times. The TCRdb protein, from a much larger clone, departs from this DNA's translation at residue 16, likely by read error; the protein shown derives from the DNA. Distinct nucleotide sequences in the sample also encode this CDR3. This sequence joins TRDV1 and TRDJ1, with a possible D match to TRDD3 (5 bases). The germline V gene has CDR1 TSWWSYY and CDR2 QGS. The ends were cut back, 0 bases at V and 3 bases at J, with 29 bases in the middle. This CDR3 region has 21 residues. CDR3 in DNA: TGTGCTCTTGGGGAACTGGCGGTGGCGGGATCCTCAAGGTGGTACGCCGATAAACTCATCTTT. This sequence encodes CALGELAVAGSSRWYADKLIF.

This clone showed up many times. The TCRdb protein, from a much larger clone, departs from this DNA's translation at residue 13, likely by read error; the protein shown derives from the DNA. The chain is built from TRDV1 and TRDJ1; TRDD2 agrees at 9 bases. The CDR3 loop spans 20 amino acids. Trimming removed 2 bases from V and 0 bases from J; junction bases left unmatched: 16. In germline, CDR1 is TSWWSYY, CDR2 QGS. The CDR3 spells CALGETLPTSTGRYTDKLIF. As DNA, the CDR3 is TGTGCTCTTGGGGAAACCCTTCCTACAAGTACTGGGAGATACACCGATAAACTCATCTTT.

On this clone: This may be a read error: a much more frequent sequence differs by one nucleotide. The sample contains more than one DNA sequence encoding this CDR3. This chain connects TRDV1 to TRDJ1; 13 nucleotides match TRDD3. TCRdb is silent on the J gene; assignment here came from matching the DNA to germline. The CDR3 has 23 amino acids. CDR1 TSWWSYY and CDR2 QGS come from the germline V gene. Trimming at V came to 3 bases and at J to 3 bases, leaving 25 bases not matched to a gene. The CDR3 is CALGEKEPYYGELGDTQADKLIF. CDR3 coding DNA: TGTGCTCTTGGGGAGAAGGAACCCTACTACGGGGAACTGGGGGATACGCAAGCCGATAAACTCATCTTT.

In its sample, this clone was seen a few times. TCRdb lists the protein of a much larger clone for this DNA, which differs at residue 7, so this is likely a read error; the protein given here is translated from the DNA itself. CDR3 loop: CACDTEDKLIF. DNA for the CDR3: TGTGCCTGTGACACCGAGGATAAACTCATCTTT. The gene calls are TRDV2 and TRDJ1; D is unclear. Deletions cut 0 bases from V and 5 bases from J, with 3 bases between. This CDR3 is 11 amino acids long. Germline V gene sequence: CDR1 GEAIGNYY, CDR2 EKD.

By sample share, this clone is medium-sized. The sample carries other DNA sequences with the same CDR3. This chain links TRDV1 with TRDJ1, with D maybe TRDD2 (5 bases). The V end was cut by 5 bases, the J end by 8 bases, with 21 bases between. Germline V gives CDR1 TSWWSYY, CDR2 QGS. The CDR3 loop spans 15 amino acids. CDR3 region: CALGLSPTATVKLIF. The DNA of the CDR3 is TGTGCTCTTGGGCTTAGCCCTACCGCCACCGTCAAACTCATCTTT.

As to this clone: TCRdb shows a much larger clone's protein in place of this DNA's translation, and the two differ at residue 7, likely through a read error; the protein shown is translated from the DNA. V gene TRDV1 combines with J gene TRDJ1; possible D gene TRDD2, 6 bases. The V gene's germline CDR1 is TSWWSYY and CDR2 QGS. V lost 4 bases and J 0 bases, leaving 30 bases between the germline ends. The CDR3 sequence is 21 residues long. The CDR3 protein is CALGVQRWLLLRTSYTDKLIF. Written as DNA, the CDR3 is TGTGCTCTTGGGGTTCAAAGGTGGCTCCTACTTCGTACTTCGTACACCGATAAACTCATCTTT.

Only a few counts were recorded for this clone. TCRdb attributes to this sequence the protein of a much larger clone, which differs from the DNA translation at residue 8; a read error is likely, and the protein displayed is translated from the DNA. This chain connects TRDV1 to TRDJ1; 7 bases are shared with TRDD3. The J gene is absent in TCRdb and was assigned here via DNA matching to germline. Germline-derived CDR1 and CDR2 are TSWWSYY and QGS. The CDR3 has 20 amino acids. Trimming took 2 bases from V and 0 from J; bases not matched to a gene: 18. Here the CDR3 reads CALGENRPYHWGLHTDKLIF. CDR3 bases: TGTGCTCTTGGGGAAAACCGGCCCTACCACTGGGGACTCCACACCGATAAACTCATCTTT.

This clone was detected ten times or more. Given a far larger clone just one base away, this is likely a sequencing read error. Other DNA sequences within the sample encode an identical CDR3. This rearrangement joins TRDV2 to TRDJ1; 12 nucleotides line up with TRDD3. CDR1 and CDR2 (germline): GEAIGNYY, EKD. This CDR3 contains 16 residues. J lost 7 bases, V lost 4 bases, and 12 bases had no gene match. In DNA form, the CDR3 reads TGTGCCTGTGATCGAGTACTGGGGGATACCTCCCTTAAACTCATCTTT. Translation: CACDRVLGDTSLKLIF.

This clone was picked up many times. TCRdb records a much larger clone's protein for this DNA, with a difference at residue 10 that likely arises from a read error; the protein given is the translation of the DNA. This rearrangement joins TRDV1 to TRDJ1, with 9 bases matching TRDD3. V lost 5 bases, J lost 0 bases, and 13 bases stayed unmatched. CDR1 is TSWWSYY and CDR2 is QGS in the germline V gene. The CDR3 sequence is 18 residues long. The CDR3 DNA reads as TGTGCTCTTGGGACCGACTGGGGGACTTCCCAGTACACCGATAAACTCATCTTT. Amino acids: CALGTDWGTSQYTDKLIF.

This clone was observed at least ten times. The protein that TCRdb holds for this DNA derives from a much larger clone and differs from the translated DNA at residue 15, which likely indicates a read error; the protein shown here is translated from the DNA. V and J are TRDV2 and TRDJ1, with TRDD2 identical over 9 bases. The J gene comes from matching the DNA to germline here; TCRdb lacks it. The CDR3 runs 21 residues. The germline CDR1 and CDR2 sequences are GEAIGNYY and EKD. After removal of 3 bases from V and 8 bases from J, the junction contained 30 bases not matched to a gene. CDR3 in amino acids: CACDQAPSYVEGKVHNDKLIF. As DNA, the CDR3 is TGTGCCTGTGACCAAGCACCTTCCTACGTGGAGGGAAAGGTTCATAACGACAAACTCATCTTT.

This clone qualifies as medium-sized (0.01 to 0.1%). This chain uses TRDV1 with TRDJ1, with TRDD3 identical over 10 bases. This CDR3 is built from 16 residues. Germline lookup yields CDR1 TSWWSYY and CDR2 QGS. With 1 base clipped from V and 3 bases from J, the junction kept 5 bases outside the gene matches. CDR3 sequence (DNA): TGTGCTCTTGGGGAACCGACTGGGGGATTCCCCGATAAACTCATCTTT. Amino acid sequence: CALGEPTGGFPDKLIF.

For this clone: The TCRdb record carries a much larger clone's protein, which differs from this DNA's translation at residue 16; a read error is the likely cause, and the protein listed here is the DNA translation. The chain recombines TRDV2 with TRDJ1; 12 nucleotides match TRDD3. As TCRdb names no J gene, one was assigned here on the basis of a DNA match to germline. V dropped 0 bases and J dropped 3; count of bases not matched to a gene: 19. CDR3 length: 21 residues. Germline V gene data show CDR1 as GEAIGNYY and CDR2 as EKD. The CDR3 region has the DNA TGTGCCTGTGACACCGCATGGGGTACTGGGGGATACTATCCGTACCCCGATAAACTCATCTTT. It specifies CACDTAWGTGGYYPYPDKLIF.

This clone occurred many times. The chain joins TRDV1 to TRDJ1; 12 bases agree with TRDD3. CDR3 length: 21 amino acids. V gave up 0 bases and J gave up 2 bases; unmatched junction bases: 16. Germline CDR1 reads TSWWSYY; CDR2 reads QGS. The CDR3 is CALGELVIYWGIQGLTDKLIF. DNA for the CDR3: TGTGCTCTTGGGGAACTAGTGATCTACTGGGGGATACAGGGGTTAACCGATAAACTCATCTTT.